This T cell receptor beta chain comes out of a study of blood T cells in healthy people across ages. Alongside a J-beta primer mix, a sample-barcoded 5' primer served in a second PCR lasting 7 to 11 cycles. The template-switch adaptor, which had 12 random nucleotides, put a tag on each cDNA molecule. One entry per CDR3 protein, called by TCRdb with MiXCR from the 5' RACE reads. This table holds hundreds of thousands of distinct CDR3 sequences, approximately 25% found once. The germline V gene encodes CDR1 DFQATT and CDR2 SNEGSKA (reference sequence). This CDR3 has 14 amino acids. V dropped 2 bases and J dropped 5 bases, with 15 bases sitting between them. The sample was also reused in another study, on T cells of mothers and their children.

This TCR was sampled from a boy aged 5-17 years in good health. The chain joins TRBV20-1 to TRBJ1-1, with TRBD1 as a possible D gene (5 bases). Sequencing input: blood. The CDR3 sequence is CSARRNDRNTEAFF. Here the CDR3 DNA reads TGCAGTGCTAGACGAAATGACAGAAATACTGAAGCTTTCTTT.